A selection of T cell receptor beta chains follows, all from one sample in a study of blood T cell repertoires in COVID-19. The assay was immunoSEQ multiplex PCR, and TCRdb's table has in-frame clones only and misses some. The table has 150,000 to 200,000 clones, around nine tenths seen once; the top ten hold approximately 3.3%. Sequencing input: peripheral blood. Receptors were obtained from a man between 18 and 29 years old with active or convalescent COVID-19. Both conserved end residues are trimmed from each CDR3. Fields, in order: V gene, J gene, CDR3 protein.

V: TRBV11-2; J: TRBJ1-6; CDR3: ASSLARNWDYDSPLH
V: TRBV5-1; J: TRBJ2-3; CDR3: ASTEGGVDTQY
V: TRBV19; J: TRBJ1-2; CDR3: ASSIPQTRGRDGYT
V: TRBV27; J: TRBJ2-7; CDR3: ASFAPASGHYEQY
V: TRBV19; J: TRBJ2-1; CDR3: ASSTNYGEQF
V: TRBV24-1; J: TRBJ1-1; CDR3: ATRQGVGTEAF
V: TRBV7-8; J: TRBJ1-1; CDR3: ASSLVGRGVTEAF
V: TRBV7-8; J: TRBJ1-2; CDR3: ASSLAPLGQAAGYT
V: TRBV5-4; J: TRBJ2-5; CDR3: ASSLISGRETQY
V: TRBV7-8; J: TRBJ1-5; CDR3: ASSLEQYSNQPQH
V: TRBV11-2; J: TRBJ1-6; CDR3: ASSLGTESPTPLH
V: TRBV6-6; J: TRBJ2-4; CDR3: ASSGGTGAKNIQY
V: TRBV7-9; J: TRBJ2-3; CDR3: ASSLETSGVPGADTQY
V: TRBV28; J: TRBJ2-3; CDR3: ASSLQGIGDTQY